Listed here are 29 T cell receptor beta chains from one sample, sequenced in a study of T cell repertoires in cytomegalovirus infection. TCRdb re-analysed the reads in MiXCR, keeping a single row per CDR3 protein. The data hold tens of thousands of distinct CDR3 sequences, with about 22% observed a single time. These receptors are not linked to any known antigen. Sequencing was carried out using PBMCs, sequenced either directly or after in vitro stimulation (not recorded which). These receptors came from a human donor in good health (CMV status not recorded). Some clones in this sample may be carry-over from other donors' samples.

The CDR3 sequence is CASSAVYEAFF. For the CDR3, the DNA is TGTGCCAGCAGTGCAGTTTATGAAGCTTTCTTT. The rearrangement links TRBV6-2 or TRBV6-3 to TRBJ1-1; D gene unclear. The germline gives CDR1 MNHEY, CDR2 SVGEGT. CDR3 length equals 11 residues. V lost 5 bases to trimming and J lost 7 bases, with 8 bases between them.

This clonotype was seen only once. This CDR3 is CASSDSRGGVNTQYF. The DNA for the CDR3 is TGTGCCAGCAGTGACTCGCGAGGGGGCGTGAATACGCAGTATTTT. V gene TRBV6-4 combines with J gene TRBJ2-3, with TRBD1 matching 7 bases. Germline loops: CDR1 MRHNA, CDR2 SNTAGT. The CDR3 has 15 amino acids. V was pared by 0 bases and J by 7 bases, with 7 bases of the junction left unmatched.

This chain joins TRBV12-3 or TRBV12-4 and TRBJ1-5; D remains ambiguous. V was clipped by 3 bases and J by 0 bases, with 6 bases between them. The CDR3 extends over 14 amino acids. CDR3 DNA sequence: TGTGCCAGCAGTTTCGAGGGTAGCAATCAGCCCCAGCATTTT. Translation: CASSFEGSNQPQHF.

A few counts support this clonotype. The genes are TRBV7-2 and TRBJ2-1; TRBD1 aligns across 7 bases. Trimming took 6 bases from V and 5 from J; bases not matched to a gene: 10. The germline gives CDR1 SGHTA, CDR2 FQGNSA. CDR3 length: 15 residues. The CDR3 loop reads CASSRDSLSNNEQFF. The CDR3 DNA reads TGTGCCAGCAGTAGGGACAGCCTCAGTAACAATGAGCAGTTCTTC.

Ten or more counts support this clonotype. V usage is TRBV6-1 and J usage is TRBJ2-4, with D possibly being TRBD1 (7 bases). The CDR3 covers 13 residues. Looked up from germline, CDR1 is MNHNS and CDR2 is SASEGT. The ends were cut back, 5 bases at V and 6 bases at J, with 11 bases in the middle. The CDR3 reads CASSSQGGNIQYF. The CDR3 nucleotides read TGTGCCAGCAGTTCCCAGGGGGGAAACATTCAGTACTTC.

The J gene is TRBJ2-1, the V gene TRBV7-2; the match to TRBD2 covers 15 bases. The CDR3 contains 19 residues. Per the germline V gene, CDR1 is SGHTA and CDR2 is FQGNSA. V lost 2 bases, J lost 9 bases, and 14 bases stayed unmatched. The CDR3 is CASSLQAGLAGGVFGEQFF. CDR3 nucleotides: TGTGCCAGCAGCTTACAGGCGGGACTAGCGGGAGGCGTTTTTGGTGAGCAGTTCTTC. The variable domain in full, completed from reference TRBV7-2 and TRBJ2-1, reads GAGVSQSPSNKVTEKGKDVELRCDPISGHTALYWYRQSLGQGLEFLIYFQGNSAPDKSGLPSDRFSAERTGGSVSTLTIQRTQQEDSAVYLCASSLQAGLAGGVFGEQFFGPGTRLTVL.

The rearrangement joins TRBV12-3 or TRBV12-4 to TRBJ1-1; unclear D gene. Trimming pared 6 bases from V and 11 bases from J, leaving 10 bases between. The CDR3 contains 10 residues. The CDR3 bases are TGTGCCAGCAGCAATAATAGGGCTTTCTTT. Protein product: CASSNNRAFF.

The J gene is TRBJ2-3, the V gene TRBV6-2 or TRBV6-3; 9 bases line up with TRBD2. The germline gives CDR1 MNHEY, CDR2 SVGEGT. Losses at the gene ends were 10 bases for V and 5 bases for J; bases not matched to a gene: 7. The CDR3 covers 13 residues. The CDR3 nucleotides read TGTGCCACCAGGACTAGCGCTGGAGATACGCAGTATTTT. Protein sequence: CATRTSAGDTQYF.

The V and J genes are TRBV10-3 and TRBJ2-2, with a possible D match to TRBD2 (6 bases). V lost 7 bases and J lost 5, with 14 bases in between. Germline assignment: CDR1 ENHRY and CDR2 SYGVKD. The CDR3 consists of 14 residues. The CDR3 nucleotides are TGTGCCATCAAAGGACTACCCGGAACCGGGGAGCTGTTTTTT. It specifies CAIKGLPGTGELFF.

The CDR3 spells CASSLGGQSGGYTF. The CDR3 region has the DNA TGTGCCAGCAGCTTAGGTGGACAGTCGGGTGGCTACACCTTC. V usage is TRBV7-9 and J usage is TRBJ1-2; D is perhaps TRBD1 (6 bases). Trimming took 1 base from V and 7 from J, leaving 13 bases between them. The CDR3 is made up of 14 amino acids. Germline loops: CDR1 SEHNR, CDR2 FQNEAQ (reference sequence).

This clonotype showed up many times. The chain is built from TRBV7-2 and TRBJ2-1; no clear D gene. The CDR3 totals 16 residues. Germline V gives CDR1 SGHTA, CDR2 FQGNSA. V was clipped by 1 base and J by 1 base, with 11 bases between them. CDR3 sequence: CASSLGRVGSYNEQFF. The CDR3 DNA reads TGTGCCAGCAGCTTAGGAAGGGTAGGGTCCTACAATGAGCAGTTCTTC.

This clonotype was counted many times. The gene calls are TRBV7-2 and TRBJ2-3; TRBD2 aligns across 8 bases. Germline lookup yields CDR1 SGHTA and CDR2 FQGNSA. The length of the CDR3 is 16 residues. Trimming removed 1 base from V and 3 bases from J; junction bases left unmatched: 6. CDR3 region: CASSLVGGRRTDTQYF. CDR3 nucleotides: TGTGCCAGCAGCTTAGTCGGCGGGAGGAGGACAGATACGCAGTATTTT. The whole variable domain, remainder taken from reference TRBV7-2 and TRBJ2-3, is GAGVSQSPSNKVTEKGKDVELRCDPISGHTALYWYRQSLGQGLEFLIYFQGNSAPDKSGLPSDRFSAERTGGSVSTLTIQRTQQEDSAVYLCASSLVGGRRTDTQYFGPGTRLTVL.

The J gene is TRBJ2-1, the V gene TRBV19; a possible D gene is TRBD2 (7 bases). Germline CDR1 LNHDA, CDR2 SQIVND (reference sequence). V was trimmed by 6 bases and J by 4 bases, leaving 22 bases between them. The CDR3 is made up of 17 amino acids. The DNA of the CDR3 is TGTGCCAGTAGAAGTCCCCCCGGACTAGGGACATACAATGAGCAGTTCTTC. This sequence encodes CASRSPPGLGTYNEQFF.

This clonotype was detected ten times or more. This rearrangement joins TRBV11-2 to TRBJ2-1; TRBD2 is a possible D gene (5 bases). Looked up from germline, CDR1 is SGHAT and CDR2 is FQNNGV. The CDR3 is 15 amino acids. With 5 bases removed from V and 4 bases from J, the gap between germline ends came to 15 bases. In nucleotides, the CDR3 is TGTGCCAGCAGCCAGGACTTGACGTCGTACAATGAGCAGTTCTTC. Encoded protein: CASSQDLTSYNEQFF. The whole variable domain, filled in from reference TRBV11-2 and TRBJ2-1, reads EAGVAQSPRYKIIEKRQSVAFWCNPISGHATLYWYQQILGQGPKLLIQFQNNGVVDDSQLPKDRFSAERLKGVDSTLKIQPAKLEDSAVYLCASSQDLTSYNEQFFGPGTRLTVL.

This clonotype was seen ten or more times. The rearrangement joins TRBV7-2 to TRBJ2-7; 7 bases align to TRBD2. V lost 1 base and J lost 7; bases outside the gene matches: 7. This CDR3 is built from 14 residues. Germline CDR1 and CDR2: SGHTA and FQGNSA. The CDR3 DNA sequence: TGTGCCAGCAGCTTAGAAGCGGGAAGGAGGGAGCAGTACTTC. Encoded protein: CASSLEAGRREQYF. The entire variable domain, with the rest obtained from reference TRBV7-2 and TRBJ2-7, is as follows: GAGVSQSPSNKVTEKGKDVELRCDPISGHTALYWYRQSLGQGLEFLIYFQGNSAPDKSGLPSDRFSAERTGGSVSTLTIQRTQQEDSAVYLCASSLEAGRREQYFGPGTRLTVT.

The chain is built from TRBV6-5 and TRBJ1-5, with D perhaps matching TRBD1 (5 bases). From germline, CDR1 is MNHEY and CDR2 SVGAGI. Deletions cut 3 bases from V and 7 bases from J, with 13 bases between. The CDR3 covers 14 residues. CDR3 sequence: CASSYGPSGQPQHF. CDR3 coding DNA: TGTGCCAGCAGTTATGGGCCGTCAGGGCAGCCCCAGCATTTT.

This chain joins TRBV27 and TRBJ1-1; no definite D call. The CDR3 runs to 15 residues. Germline-derived CDR1 and CDR2 are MNHEY and SMNVEV (reference sequence). The germline V and J ends were trimmed by 4 bases and 4 bases, with 16 bases remaining between them. CDR3 sequence: CASSSQSTAGTEAFF. The CDR3 nucleotides are TGTGCCAGCAGTTCCCAGTCAACCGCGGGCACTGAAGCTTTCTTT.

This clonotype was found many times. The chain is built from TRBV7-2 and TRBJ1-1, with D possibly TRBD1 on 5 matching bases. Germline lookup yields CDR1 SGHTA and CDR2 FQGNSA. The CDR3 sequence is 16 residues long. Trimming cost V 5 bases and J 4 bases, with 20 bases left between them. The CDR3 coding sequence is TGTGCCAGCAGCCCATCGAGGGGCAGGGCAGTCACTGAAGCTTTCTTT. It specifies CASSPSRGRAVTEAFF.

The V and J genes are TRBV7-9 and TRBJ1-2; no firm D call. This CDR3 contains 13 residues. Germline CDR1 reads SEHNR; CDR2 reads FQNEAQ (reference sequence). V was shortened by 5 bases and J by 4 bases, with 11 bases between the two germline ends. The CDR3 protein is CASSVPDGYGYTF. As DNA, the CDR3 is TGTGCCAGCAGCGTCCCCGACGGCTATGGCTACACCTTC.

This clonotype was counted a few times. V is TRBV6-2 or TRBV6-3 and J is TRBJ2-1, with TRBD2 matching over 11 bases. Germline loops: CDR1 MNHEY, CDR2 SVGEGT. The CDR3 sequence is 15 residues long. Unmatched junction bases numbered 4, after V lost 6 bases and J lost 3 bases. This CDR3 reads CASSSGLADYNEQFF. CDR3 in DNA: TGTGCCAGCAGCTCGGGACTAGCGGACTACAATGAGCAGTTCTTC.

As concerns this clonotype: The junction differs from germline at one of its ends, possibly a read error. The rearrangement links TRBV7-8 to TRBJ2-1; D may correspond to TRBD1 or TRBD2 (5 bases each). CDR1 is SGHVS, CDR2 FQNEAQ, per germline. The CDR3 has 15 amino acids. The CDR3 bases are TGTACCAGCAGCTTCGAGGGGCCCTTGAGAAATGAGCAGTTCTTC. Translation: CTSSFEGPLRNEQFF.

This clonotype was counted a few times. V usage is TRBV27 and J usage is TRBJ2-4, with D tentatively TRBD1 (5 bases). V was clipped by 4 bases and J by 9 bases, with 13 bases between them. The CDR3 length is 13 residues. Germline loops: CDR1 MNHEY, CDR2 SMNVEV (reference sequence). CDR3 DNA sequence: TGTGCCAGCAGTTATCGCCGGCAGGGCATTCAGTACTTC. This gives the protein CASSYRRQGIQYF.

The chain uses TRBV5-6 and TRBJ2-5, with 9 bases aligning to TRBD1. CDR3 length: 15 amino acids. V trimming: 4 bases; J trimming: 5 bases; junction bases outside the gene matches: 9. CDR1 and CDR2 from the germline V gene are SGHDT and YYEEEE. CDR3: CASSAEQGALETQYF. The CDR3, as DNA: TGTGCCAGCAGCGCCGAACAGGGGGCCCTGGAGACCCAGTACTTC.

This clonotype occurred a few times. The chain combines TRBV12-3 or TRBV12-4 with TRBJ2-7, with TRBD1 matching over 7 bases. After removal of 3 bases from V and 2 bases from J, the junction contained 1 base not matched to a gene. CDR3 length: 13 residues. CDR3 in DNA: TGTGCCAGCAGTTTCCAGGGGGCCTACGAGCAGTACGTC. This encodes CASSFQGAYEQYV.

This sequence joins TRBV19 and TRBJ1-2; no reliable D call. Trimming removed 1 base from V and 4 bases from J, with 13 bases in between. CDR3 length: 15 residues. CDR1 LNHDA and CDR2 SQIVND come from the germline V gene (reference sequence). CDR3 residues: CASSIGPIASYGYTF. For the CDR3, the DNA is TGTGCCAGTAGTATAGGACCGATTGCTAGCTATGGCTACACCTTC.

This chain connects TRBV11-2 to TRBJ2-3; no reliable D call. The germline CDR1 and CDR2 sequences are SGHAT and FQNNGV. V was clipped by 5 bases and J by 10 bases, with 16 bases between them. This CDR3 is 13 amino acids long. The CDR3 region has the DNA TGTGCCAGCAGCCAAGACGGCTCCCAAGCGCAGTATTTT. Translating gives CASSQDGSQAQYF. Full variable domain (rest looked up from reference TRBV11-2 and TRBJ2-3): EAGVAQSPRYKIIEKRQSVAFWCNPISGHATLYWYQQILGQGPKLLIQFQNNGVVDDSQLPKDRFSAERLKGVDSTLKIQPAKLEDSAVYLCASSQDGSQAQYFGPGTRLTVL.

This sequence joins TRBV12-3 or TRBV12-4 and TRBJ1-2, with 8 bases fitting TRBD1. This CDR3 is 15 amino acids long. V lost 7 bases, J lost 4 bases, and 11 bases stayed unmatched. The CDR3 spells CASTNPGTGPYGYTF. Written as DNA, the CDR3 is TGTGCCAGCACGAACCCCGGGACAGGTCCCTATGGCTACACCTTC.

This clonotype was seen at least ten times. The rearrangement uses TRBV7-2 and TRBJ2-3, with a tentative D call TRBD1 (5 bases). CDR3 length: 16 amino acids. Deletions cut 4 bases from V and 2 bases from J, with 16 bases between. Germline V gives CDR1 SGHTA, CDR2 FQGNSA. The DNA of the CDR3 is TGTGCCAGCAGCTCCCGACAGAGTCCGTACACAGATACGCAGTATTTT. Translated, it gives CASSSRQSPYTDTQYF.

This clonotype showed up just a few times. The rearrangement uses TRBV7-2 and TRBJ2-2; D is unresolved. The CDR3 runs to 14 residues. Per germline, CDR1 SGHTA and CDR2 FQGNSA. Trimming removed 1 base at V and 7 bases at J, with 10 bases between. The CDR3, as DNA: TGTGCCAGCAGCTTAGGGCAGCCCGGCGGGGAGCTGTTTTTT. This gives the protein CASSLGQPGGELFF.